Given below is one TCR beta chain in context. Its specificity is not known. This table comes from immunoSEQ multiplex PCR, and its TCRdb copy is limited to in-frame clones, with some not included. The table records 150,000 to 200,000 clones, approximately 91% of them present only once. The entry originates in a study of lymphopenia after photon versus proton radiotherapy. The CDR3 loop spans 19 amino acids. In germline, CDR1 is MNHEY, CDR2 SMNVEV (reference sequence). The trim removed 4 bases at V and 4 bases at J, leaving 13 bases unmatched. Study-wide findings and caveats: After the lymphocyte nadir, photon-treated repertoires showed oligoclonal expansion, especially of CD8+ Temra cells. Relative stability marked proton patients; photon patients lost diversity and naive cells. Only patients who died were analyzed for survival; proton advantage is unproven.

This clonotype was obtained from a man aged 50 to 59 with gastric cancer. This chain uses TRBV27 with TRBJ2-3, with 14 bases that match TRBD2. This material consisted of peripheral blood, taken from a patient treated with photon-based radiotherapy. As DNA, the CDR3 is TGTGCCAGCAGTTCGACTAGCGGGAGGGCCCAAATCGTTTCAGATACGCAGTATTTT. Translating it yields CASSSTSGRAQIVSDTQYF.